These 4 T cell receptor beta chains originate from one sample sequenced in a study of CD8 T cells in ankylosing spondylitis (dated by TCRdb to 2015 to 2018). Libraries were constructed by 5' RACE. Reads for this sample came from an Illumina HiSeq 2500. TCRdb's own reprocessing of the public reads used fastp at Q25 and MiXCR and kept productive beta chains. Each record represents a unique CDR3 protein, reported with the most common genes and DNA among its rows. This sample gives 350,000 to 400,000 distinct CDR3 sequences in total; 20% to 25% of them show up just once. About an eighth of the sample is taken by the ten largest. Sequenced input: blood, either unsorted or a sorted T cell fraction (not recorded which). The receptors originated from a male donor with ankylosing spondylitis or in good health (not recorded which).

The genes are TRBV24-1 and TRBJ2-2; either TRBD1 or TRBD2 may fit D (5 bases each). This CDR3 spans 18 amino acids. The germline V gene has CDR1 KGHDR and CDR2 SFDVKD. V shed 0 bases and J shed 0 bases, with 13 bases lying between them. The CDR3 is CATSDLQGGLANTGELFF. The CDR3 nucleotides are TGTGCCACCAGTGATTTGCAGGGCGGACTCGCGAACACCGGGGAGCTGTTTTTT.

In this sample, this clonotype turned up a few times. This chain joins TRBV24-1 and TRBJ2-1; TRBD1 is a possible D gene (6 bases). The V gene lost 5 bases and the J gene lost 9 bases, with 13 bases spanning the gap. The CDR3 covers 13 residues. Per the germline V gene, CDR1 is KGHDR and CDR2 is SFDVKD. The CDR3 protein is CATSASPTGEQFF. Here the CDR3 DNA reads TGTGCCACCAGTGCCTCACCGACAGGTGAGCAGTTCTTC.

This clonotype was seen a few times. Written as DNA, the CDR3 is TGTGCCAGCAAGAACGGGGACTGGGGCAATCAGCCCCAGCATTTT. It specifies CASKNGDWGNQPQHF. The V and J genes are TRBV12-3 or TRBV12-4 and TRBJ1-5, with a weak D call TRBD1 (5 bases). Trimming shortened V by 7 bases and J by 2 bases, and 15 bases separated the two germline ends. This CDR3 has 15 residues.

This clonotype was seen at least ten times. The CDR3 loop reads CSVGTVNTGELFF. CDR3 nucleotides: TGCAGCGTAGGGACGGTGAACACCGGGGAGCTGTTTTTT. This sequence joins TRBV29-1 and TRBJ2-2, with D perhaps given as TRBD1 or TRBD2 (5 bases each). The CDR3 loop spans 13 amino acids. Between the trimmed V and J ends, which lost 6 bases and 1 base, there was a span of 9 bases. Germline lookup yields CDR1 SQVTM and CDR2 ANQGSEA.